This T cell receptor beta chain derives from a study of T cells in Graves' hyperthyroidism and ophthalmopathy. TCR beta CDR3 regions were amplified from RNA transcripts. Carried out on the TCR CDR3, a first-round RT-PCR used the HTBI primer set. One entry per CDR3 protein, called by TCRdb with MiXCR from the multiplex PCR reads. Of 600,000 or so distinct CDR3 sequences listed, roughly 14% are singletons. This clonotype was picked up many times. Sequencing was performed on blood. The receptor was isolated from a woman aged 45-59 years with Graves' ophthalmopathy.

The CDR3 reads CASKGPGYAGELFF. The CDR3 region has the DNA TGTGCCAGCAAAGGCCCAGGGTACGCGGGGGAGCTGTTTTTT. This chain uses TRBV12-3 or TRBV12-4 with TRBJ2-2, with a possible D match to TRBD1 (5 bases). This CDR3 has 14 residues. The V gene lost 7 bases and the J gene lost 8 bases, with 17 bases spanning the gap.